This T cell receptor beta chain was found in a study of blood T cell repertoires in COVID-19. Study details: Italy, Spain and the United States were the sources of the convalescent and acute COVID-19 samples.

As handled by the study authors: From reference gene primer amplification, estimates of nucleated cell counts were derived. Measured with immunoSEQ multiplex PCR; TCRdb has only the in-frame clones, and not every one. The V and J calls and clone size are taken from that table; D and trimming were inferred from the DNA. The sample comprises 80,000 or so clones, approximately 90% of which are singletons, and approximately 2.4% rests with the top ten. V shed 10 bases and J 2 bases; nucleotides not matched to a gene: 6. The CDR3 is made up of 14 amino acids. Germline lookup yields CDR1 MNHEY and CDR2 SVGAGI.

V and J are TRBV6-5 and TRBJ2-2; 8 bases agree with TRBD1. The sample taken for sequencing was peripheral blood. The source of this sequence is a man in his fifties with acute or convalescent COVID-19. The CDR3: CAIQGAANTGELFF. CDR3 nucleotides: TGTGCCATCCAGGGGGCAGCAAACACCGGGGAGCTGTTTTTT.